The 3 T cell receptor beta chains reported below all come from one sample, sequenced in a study of cytomegalovirus exposure and HLA in healthy donors. Using immunoSEQ multiplex PCR, the repertoire was profiled, and TCRdb retains in-frame clones only, with some absent. In the table there are fewer than 250,000 clones, more than 75% of which are singletons. The sample comprised PBMCs. All receptors come from a man in his late teens or twenties in good health and CMV-seronegative.

The rearrangement joins TRBV7-8 to TRBJ2-2; tentatively, D is TRBD1 (6 bases). The germline V gene encodes CDR1 SGHVS and CDR2 FQNEAQ. V was shortened by 6 bases and J by 3 bases, with 8 bases between the two germline ends. This CDR3 spans 13 amino acids. This chain's CDR3 is CASRGAYTGELFF. The DNA for the CDR3 is TGTGCCAGCAGGGGGGCGTACACCGGGGAGCTGTTTTTT. The full variable domain, its missing parts supplied by reference TRBV7-8 and TRBJ2-2, is GAGVSQSPRYKVAKRGQDVALRCDPISGHVSLFWYQQALGQGPEFLTYFQNEAQLDKSGLPSDRFFAERPEGSVSTLKIQRTQQEDSAVYLCASRGAYTGELFFGEGSRLTVL.

The CDR3 protein is CASSQDYGTVNQPQHF. CDR3 DNA sequence: TGCGCCAGCAGCCAAGATTACGGTACCGTCAATCAGCCCCAGCATTTT. This chain connects TRBV4-3 to TRBJ1-5; D gene uncertain. V lost 0 bases, J lost 3 bases, and 12 bases lay in between. The CDR3 is 16 residues long. Germline V CDR1 and CDR2: LGHNA, YSLEER.

The chain carries TRBV6-6 and TRBJ1-3; D unresolved. The CDR3 is 14 amino acids. Germline CDR1 reads MNHNY; CDR2 reads SVGAGI (reference sequence). V was shortened by 5 bases and J by 0 bases, with 8 bases between the two germline ends. This CDR3 reads CASSIGVSGNTIYF. Written as DNA, the CDR3 is TGTGCCAGCAGTATCGGGGTCTCTGGAAACACCATATATTTT.